Listed below are T cell receptor beta chains from one sample, sequenced in a study of Ad26.COV2.S vaccination and SARS-CoV-2 variants. Libraries were prepared by immunoSEQ multiplex PCR; TCRdb keeps only in-frame clonotypes and omits some of them. The table includes approximately 360,000 clones, approximately 83% detected once. The sequences come from peripheral blood, collected in a trial of Ad26.COV2.S vaccine versus placebo. These receptors originate from a person aged 18-65 years who received the Ad26.COV2.S COVID-19 vaccine or a placebo. CDR3s include the opening cysteine and the closing phenylalanine or tryptophan. The D gene is left open where the match is weak. Expanded clones get a size class; other rows say once, few or many, or leave the size out.

>TRBV12-5|TRBD1|TRBJ2-6|.
CASGLVERGLALGANVLTF
TGTGCTAGTGGTTTGGTCGAAAGGGGGCTTGCCCTGGGGGCCAACGTCCTGACTTTC
>TRBV5-1|.|TRBJ1-2|.
CASSLVGPPEGYTF
TGCGCCAGCAGCCTCGTAGGGCCTCCTGAGGGCTACACCTTC
>TRBV5-4|.|TRBJ2-3|.
CASSLIGDTQYF
TGTGCCAGCAGCTTGATTGGTGATACGCAGTATTTT
>TRBV4-1|TRBD2|TRBJ2-1|.
CASSQLAGTRLRNEQFF
TGCGCCAGCAGCCAACTCGCCGGGACTAGGCTACGCAATGAGCAGTTCTTC
>TRBV27|.|TRBJ1-6|.
CASSPLNSPLHF
TGTGCCAGCAGTCCGCTCAATTCACCCCTCCACTTT
>TRBV10-2|.|TRBJ2-3|.
CASSKNTGTDTQYF
TGCGCCAGCAGTAAAAACACCGGCACAGATACGCAGTATTTT
>TRBV5-4|.|TRBJ2-4|.
CASSPLPENIQYF
TGTGCCAGCAGCCCCTTGCCCGAAAACATTCAGTACTTC
>TRBV11-3|TRBD2|TRBJ2-2|.
CASSLGGLAVNTGELFF
TGTGCCAGCAGCTTAGGGGGACTAGCGGTGAACACCGGGGAGCTGTTTTTT
>TRBV6-2/TRBV6-3|.|TRBJ2-5|.
CASSGGWYQETQYF
TGTGCCAGCAGTGGTGGGTGGTACCAAGAGACCCAGTACTTC
>TRBV7-3|.|TRBJ1-4|.
CASSGSSVEKLFF
TGTGCCAGCAGCGGGTCCAGTGTTGAAAAACTGTTTTTT
>TRBV7-9|TRBD1|TRBJ2-3|.
CASSSGQGFGDTQYF
TGTGCCAGCAGCTCGGGACAGGGGTTTGGAGATACGCAGTATTTT
>TRBV2|.|TRBJ1-1|.
CASTRAEPQTFF
TGTGCCAGCACGCGGGCGGAACCCCAAACTTTCTTT
>TRBV5-6|.|TRBJ2-7|.
CASSLGVTGGNEQYF
TGTGCCAGCAGCTTGGGTGTGACTGGGGGGAACGAGCAGTACTTC
>TRBV11-3|TRBD1|TRBJ2-7|.
CASSLGGHRGLEQYF
TGTGCCAGCAGCTTGGGGGGTCACAGGGGGCTCGAGCAGTACTTC
>TRBV6-5|.|TRBJ1-4|.
CASRITATNEKLFF
TGTGCCAGCAGGATCACAGCAACTAATGAAAAACTGTTTTTT
>TRBV9|.|TRBJ1-2|.
CASSVGRGGNGYTF
TGTGCCAGCAGCGTAGGCCGCGGGGGGAATGGCTACACCTTC
>TRBV4-3|.|TRBJ2-1|.
CASSLRRTDYNEQFF
TGCGCCAGCAGCCTTCGTAGGACAGACTACAATGAGCAGTTCTTC
>TRBV28|.|TRBJ2-7|.
CASHWGTSSSYEQYF
TGTGCCAGCCATTGGGGGACCTCAAGCTCCTACGAGCAGTACTTC
>TRBV6-5|.|TRBJ1-6|.
CASSYANSPLHF
TGTGCCAGCAGTTACGCAAATTCACCCCTCCACTTT
>TRBV7-2|.|TRBJ1-2|.
CASSPGRYGPYGYTF
TGTGCCAGCAGCCCAGGGCGGTATGGCCCCTATGGCTACACCTTC
>TRBV4-2|.|TRBJ2-5|.
CASSQGGPQETQYF
TGTGCCAGCAGCCAAGGAGGCCCACAAGAGACCCAGTACTTC
>TRBV6-2/TRBV6-3|.|TRBJ1-2|.
CASSYTQTPYGYTF
TGTGCCAGCAGTTATACGCAGACTCCCTATGGCTACACCTTC
>TRBV24-1|.|TRBJ1-5|.
CATSAGQYNQPQHF
TGTGCCACCAGTGCCGGACAGTACAATCAGCCCCAGCATTTT
>TRBV6-5|.|TRBJ1-2|.
CASRPRQTYGYTF
TGTGCCAGCAGACCGAGACAGACCTATGGCTACACCTTC
>TRBV4-1|.|TRBJ2-2|.
CASSPVLGAQGTGELFF
TGCGCCAGCAGCCCAGTTCTGGGGGCCCAGGGCACCGGGGAGCTGTTTTTT
>TRBV10-3|TRBD2|TRBJ2-5|.
CAISESVAGPPQETQYF
TGTGCCATCAGTGAGTCGGTAGCGGGACCCCCTCAAGAGACCCAGTACTTC
>TRBV19|TRBD1|TRBJ2-2|once
CASSAKGTGNSRELFF
TGTGCCAGTAGCGCCAAAGGGACAGGGAATAGCCGGGAGCTGTTTTTT
>TRBV11-3|TRBD2|TRBJ2-2|.
CASSLKGGRPGELFF
TGTGCCAGCAGCTTAAAAGGCGGGAGGCCCGGGGAGCTGTTTTTT
>TRBV7-2|TRBD1|TRBJ2-3|.
CASSVQGGLSTDTQYF
TGTGCCAGCAGCGTACAGGGGGGCCTAAGCACAGATACGCAGTATTTT
>TRBV6-5|TRBD1|TRBJ1-1|.
CASSQDRRDRAPAFF
TGTGCCAGCAGCCAAGATCGCCGGGACAGGGCGCCCGCTTTCTTT
>TRBV7-9|TRBD1|TRBJ2-3|many
CASSFAGTGGLASGQYF
TGTGCCAGCAGCTTCGCAGGGACAGGGGGCCTAGCGTCCGGGCAGTATTTT
>TRBV29-1|TRBD1|TRBJ1-2|.
CSVEDRYYGYTF
TGCAGCGTCGAGGACAGGTACTATGGCTACACCTTC
>TRBV4-2|TRBD2|TRBJ2-1|.
CASSHPVASGRYEQFF
TGTGCCAGCAGCCATCCGGTGGCTAGCGGGAGGTATGAGCAGTTCTTC
>TRBV9|TRBD2|TRBJ2-7|few
CASSVAPAGRAGDTNEQYF
TGTGCCAGCAGCGTAGCCCCCGCGGGGCGAGCGGGAGATACTAACGAGCAGTACTTC
>TRBV13|.|TRBJ1-5|.
CASSLGRFNQPQHF
TGTGCCAGCAGCTTAGGACGGTTCAATCAGCCCCAGCATTTT
>TRBV9|TRBD1|TRBJ1-3|once
CASSDRTGPNSGNTIYF
TGTGCCAGCAGCGACCGGACAGGACCCAACTCTGGAAACACCATATATTTT
>TRBV5-1|TRBD2|TRBJ2-7|once
CASSARGEYYEQYF
TGCGCCAGCAGCGCCCGGGGGGAGTATTACGAGCAGTACTTC
>TRBV10-2|.|TRBJ2-5|.
CASSGETQYF
TGCGCCAGCAGTGGCGAGACCCAGTACTTC
>TRBV6-5|.|TRBJ2-7|.
CASSYSALYEQYF
TGTGCCAGCAGTTACTCGGCTCTGTACGAGCAGTACTTC
>TRBV6-9|TRBD2|TRBJ2-3|.
CASSYSFGVGGGDTQYF
TGTGCCAGCAGTTATTCTTTCGGCGTGGGGGGGGGAGATACGCAGTATTTT
>TRBV5-5|.|TRBJ2-5|.
CASSFSGTYETQYF
TGTGCCAGCAGCTTCTCCGGGACTTACGAGACCCAGTACTTC